This is a list of T cell receptor beta chains from one sample in a study of shared clonotypes between healthy human individuals. TCRdb's table, derived via immunoSEQ multiplex PCR, lists solely in-frame clones and lacks some. The data show under 2,000,000 clones, about 95% seen once. Sample: naive CD8+ T cells sorted from blood. These receptors all come from a man between 18 and 29 years old in good health. CDR3s include the opening cysteine and the closing phenylalanine or tryptophan. Each record gives: D gene, J gene, clone size, V gene, CDR3 DNA, CDR3 protein. The D gene is left open where the match is weak. Not all rows give a size; the values are once, few, many and, for expanded clones, a class.

d_gene: -
j_gene: TRBJ2-3
abundance: -
v_gene: TRBV19
CDR3nt: TGTGCCAGTAGTATCGGGCTAGCTACAGATACGCAGTATTTT
CDR3aa: CASSIGLATDTQYF

d_gene: -
j_gene: TRBJ1-6
abundance: few
v_gene: TRBV4-1
CDR3nt: TGCGCCAGCGGGGACTCCTACAATTCACCCCTCCACTTT
CDR3aa: CASGDSYNSPLHF

d_gene: -
j_gene: TRBJ2-2
abundance: -
v_gene: TRBV28
CDR3nt: TGTGCCAGCAGTTTTACAGGGAACGCCGGGGAGCTGTTTTTT
CDR3aa: CASSFTGNAGELFF

d_gene: -
j_gene: TRBJ1-4
abundance: -
v_gene: TRBV5-3
CDR3nt: TGTGCCAGAAGTCCTGTGTCTTGGCATCTAACTAATGAAAAACTGTTTTTT
CDR3aa: CARSPVSWHLTNEKLFF

d_gene: -
j_gene: TRBJ2-7
abundance: -
v_gene: TRBV4-1
CDR3nt: TGCGCCAGCAGCCAAGGGGGGTCCGCCTACGAGCAGTACTTC
CDR3aa: CASSQGGSAYEQYF

d_gene: -
j_gene: TRBJ1-4
abundance: -
v_gene: TRBV2
CDR3nt: TGTGCCAGCAGTGAAGCGCTTTTTAGGGACCGGAATGAAAAACTGTTTTTT
CDR3aa: CASSEALFRDRNEKLFF

d_gene: TRBD2
j_gene: TRBJ2-7
abundance: -
v_gene: TRBV5-1
CDR3nt: TGCGCCAGCAGAGCGGGGGGGTCCTACGAGCAGTACTTC
CDR3aa: CASRAGGSYEQYF

d_gene: -
j_gene: TRBJ1-5
abundance: -
v_gene: TRBV27
CDR3nt: TGTGCCAGCAGTCCGGGACCAGGGGCGGGCAATCAGCCCCAGCATTTT
CDR3aa: CASSPGPGAGNQPQHF

d_gene: -
j_gene: TRBJ1-1
abundance: -
v_gene: TRBV7-9
CDR3nt: TGTGCCAGCAGCTCCTGGGGGGAGAACACTGAAGCTTTCTTT
CDR3aa: CASSSWGENTEAFF

d_gene: -
j_gene: TRBJ1-2
abundance: -
v_gene: TRBV30
CDR3nt: TGTGCCTGGAGTGTCCAGGGAATCCCGAACTATGGCTACACCTTC
CDR3aa: CAWSVQGIPNYGYTF

d_gene: -
j_gene: TRBJ2-3
abundance: -
v_gene: TRBV6-4
CDR3nt: TGTGCCAGCAGTAGGAAGGGAGCCGGGGATACGCAGTATTTT
CDR3aa: CASSRKGAGDTQYF

d_gene: -
j_gene: TRBJ1-6
abundance: -
v_gene: TRBV27
CDR3nt: TGTGCCAGCAGTTTGCTGGGGGAATTGTATAATTCACCCCTCCACTTT
CDR3aa: CASSLLGELYNSPLHF

d_gene: -
j_gene: TRBJ2-7
abundance: -
v_gene: TRBV5-8
CDR3nt: TGTGCCAGCAGCTTCACAGGGATGCCCAGCTACGAGCAGTACTTC
CDR3aa: CASSFTGMPSYEQYF

d_gene: -
j_gene: TRBJ2-5
abundance: -
v_gene: TRBV5-4
CDR3nt: TGTGCCAGCAGCTTGGAGCCCGAGGAGACCCAGTACTTC
CDR3aa: CASSLEPEETQYF

d_gene: -
j_gene: TRBJ1-1
abundance: once
v_gene: TRBV27
CDR3nt: TGTGCCAGCAGTTTAATTGCGGGAAACACTGAAGCTTTCTTT
CDR3aa: CASSLIAGNTEAFF

d_gene: -
j_gene: TRBJ1-1
abundance: -
v_gene: TRBV6-5
CDR3nt: TGTGCCAGCAGTTATGACGGGAACACTGAAGCTTTCTTT
CDR3aa: CASSYDGNTEAFF